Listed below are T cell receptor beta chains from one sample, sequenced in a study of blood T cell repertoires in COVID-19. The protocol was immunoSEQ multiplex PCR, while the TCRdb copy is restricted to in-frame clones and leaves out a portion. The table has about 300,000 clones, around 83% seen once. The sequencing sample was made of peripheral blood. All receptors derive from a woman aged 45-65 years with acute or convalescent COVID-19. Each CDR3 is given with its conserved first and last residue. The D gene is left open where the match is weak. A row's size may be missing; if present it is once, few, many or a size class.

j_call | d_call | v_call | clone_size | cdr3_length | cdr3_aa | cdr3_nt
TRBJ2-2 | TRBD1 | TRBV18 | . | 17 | CASSQGPDRAYTGELFF | TGTGCCAGCTCACAAGGCCCGGACAGGGCATACACCGGGGAGCTGTTTTTT
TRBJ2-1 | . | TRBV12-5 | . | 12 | CASARQVHEQFF | TGTGCTAGTGCCAGACAGGTGCATGAGCAGTTCTTC
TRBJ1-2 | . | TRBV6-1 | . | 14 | CASSEMGAVYGYTF | TGTGCCAGCAGTGAAATGGGGGCAGTTTATGGCTACACCTTC
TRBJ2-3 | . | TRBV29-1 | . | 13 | CSAQGPGRDTQYF | TGCAGCGCTCAGGGGCCCGGCAGGGATACGCAGTATTTT
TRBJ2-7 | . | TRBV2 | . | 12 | CASARVRWEQYF | TGTGCCAGCGCCAGGGTAAGATGGGAGCAGTACTTC
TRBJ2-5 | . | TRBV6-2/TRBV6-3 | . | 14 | CASTPDSNQETQYF | TGTGCCAGCACCCCCGACTCTAACCAAGAGACCCAGTACTTC
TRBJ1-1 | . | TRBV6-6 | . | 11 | CASSYSAEAFF | TGTGCCAGCAGTTACTCCGCTGAAGCTTTCTTT
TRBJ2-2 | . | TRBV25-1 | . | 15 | CASSEFYPNTGELFF | TGTGCCAGCAGTGAATTCTACCCGAACACCGGGGAGCTGTTTTTT
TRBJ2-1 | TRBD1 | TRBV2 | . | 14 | CASSVQGSHNEQFF | TGTGCCAGCAGTGTACAGGGGTCCCACAATGAGCAGTTCTTC
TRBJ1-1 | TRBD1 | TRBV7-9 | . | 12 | CASSLTGAEAFF | TGTGCCAGCAGCTTGACAGGGGCTGAAGCTTTCTTT
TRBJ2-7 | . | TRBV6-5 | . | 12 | CASSTGFYEQYF | TGTGCCAGCAGTACAGGGTTCTACGAGCAGTACTTC
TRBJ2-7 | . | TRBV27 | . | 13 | CASSETESYEQYF | TGTGCCAGCTCCGAGACTGAATCCTACGAGCAGTACTTC
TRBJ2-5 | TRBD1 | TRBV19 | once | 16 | CASSRGQGLVEETQYF | TGTGCCAGTAGTAGGGGACAGGGGTTGGTTGAAGAGACCCAGTACTTC